This T cell receptor (beta chain) comes out of a study of T-cell reconstitution after alpha-beta-depleted transplantation in children. A TCRbeta library incorporating unique molecular identifiers was prepared. Using its own MiXCR run on the PCR reads, TCRdb lists one record per CDR3 protein. The repertoire holds approximately 430,000 distinct CDR3 sequences, with about a sixth as singletons. V lost 1 base to trimming and J lost 5 bases, with 11 bases between them. CDR3 length equals 15 residues. Germline V CDR1 and CDR2: MGHDK, SYGVNS. The sequence came from a boy less than two years old who had a stem cell transplant for Wiskott-Aldrich syndrome, so the T cells may come from the graft donor. Sequenced material: PBMCs, mostly from graft donor cells, taken 360 days after TCRalphabeta/CD19-depleted stem cell transplant. The chain recombines TRBV25-1 with TRBJ1-4; D uncertain. This chain's CDR3 is CASSESKGLNEKLFF. The CDR3 region has the DNA TGTGCCAGCAGTGAATCCAAGGGCCTGAATGAAAAACTGTTTTTT.